This T cell receptor beta chain was captured by sequencing in a study of technical replicates of blood from a few donors. The V segment lost 10 bases and the J segment 4 bases; nucleotides outside the gene matches: 15. The CDR3 extends over 15 amino acids. CDR1 and CDR2 (germline): MNHEY, SVGAGI. The method was immunoSEQ multiplex PCR; TCRdb's version includes in-frame clones alone and lacks a portion of them. Seen here are about 80,000 clones, about 92% observed once, and the top ten hold approximately 0.37%. This chain connects TRBV6-5 to TRBJ1-2; TRBD1 matches at 7 bases. The receptor's source is a human donor in good health. Source material: T cells isolated from PBMCs. CDR3 sequence: CATTIRGGEAYGYTF. DNA of the CDR3: TGTGCCACCACGATTAGAGGGGGCGAAGCCTATGGCTACACCTTC.